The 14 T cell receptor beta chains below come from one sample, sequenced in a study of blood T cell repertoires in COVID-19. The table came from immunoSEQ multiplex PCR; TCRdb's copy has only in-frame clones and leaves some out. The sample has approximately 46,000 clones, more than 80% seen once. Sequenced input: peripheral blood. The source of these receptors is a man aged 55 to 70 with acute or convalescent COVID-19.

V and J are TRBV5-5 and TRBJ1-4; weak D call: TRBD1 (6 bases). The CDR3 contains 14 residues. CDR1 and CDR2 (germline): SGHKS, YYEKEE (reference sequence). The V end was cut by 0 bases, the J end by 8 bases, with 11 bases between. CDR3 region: CASSLDRVREKLFF. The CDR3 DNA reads TGTGCCAGCAGCTTGGACAGGGTTAGGGAAAAACTGTTTTTT. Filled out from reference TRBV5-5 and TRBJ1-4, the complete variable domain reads DAGVTQSPTHLIKTRGQQVTLRCSPISGHKSVSWYQQVLGQGPQFIFQYYEKEERGRGNFPDRFSARQFPNYSSELNVNALLLGDSALYLCASSLDRVREKLFFGSGTQLSVL.

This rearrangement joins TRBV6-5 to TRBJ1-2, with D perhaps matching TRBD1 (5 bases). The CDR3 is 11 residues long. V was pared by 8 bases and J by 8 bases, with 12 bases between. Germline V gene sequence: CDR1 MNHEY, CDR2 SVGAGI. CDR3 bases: TGTGCCAGCGGATCAGGGCTAGGCTACACCTTC. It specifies CASGSGLGYTF.

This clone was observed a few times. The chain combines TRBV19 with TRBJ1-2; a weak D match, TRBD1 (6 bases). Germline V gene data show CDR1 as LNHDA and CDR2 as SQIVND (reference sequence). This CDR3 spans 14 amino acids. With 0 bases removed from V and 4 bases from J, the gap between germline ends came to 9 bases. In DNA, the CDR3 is TGTGCCAGTAGTATAGAGGGGGCAGCCTATGGCTACACCTTC. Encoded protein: CASSIEGAAYGYTF. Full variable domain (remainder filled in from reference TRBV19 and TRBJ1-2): DGGITQSPKYLFRKEGQNVTLSCEQNLNHDAMYWYRQDPGQGLRLIYYSQIVNDFQKGDIAEGYSVSREKKESFPLTVTSAQKNPTAFYLCASSIEGAAYGYTFGSGTRLTVV.

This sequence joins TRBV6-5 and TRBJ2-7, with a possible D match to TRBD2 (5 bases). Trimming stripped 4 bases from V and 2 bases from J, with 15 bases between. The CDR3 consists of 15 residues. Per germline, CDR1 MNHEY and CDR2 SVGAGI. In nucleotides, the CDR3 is TGTGCCAGCAGTTGGGTGCGAGGGCCCCCCTACGAGCAGTACTTC. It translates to CASSWVRGPPYEQYF.

CDR3 DNA: TGCAGTGCTAGACAGGAAGAAAAACTGTTTTTT. The encoded protein is CSARQEEKLFF. The rearrangement joins TRBV20-1 to TRBJ1-4; no reliable D call. V was cut by 2 bases and J by 8 bases, with 6 bases left in between. Germline V CDR1 and CDR2: DFQATT, SNEGSKA (reference sequence). The CDR3 length is 11 residues.

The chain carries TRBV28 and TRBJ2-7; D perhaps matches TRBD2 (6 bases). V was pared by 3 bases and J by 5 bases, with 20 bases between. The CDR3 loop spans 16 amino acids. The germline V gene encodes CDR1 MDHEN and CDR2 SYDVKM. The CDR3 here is CASSFPGSGRAHEQYF. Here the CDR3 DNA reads TGTGCCAGCAGTTTCCCGGGTAGCGGCCGGGCACACGAGCAGTACTTC. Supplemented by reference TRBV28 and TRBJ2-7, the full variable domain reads DVKVTQSSRYLVKRTGEKVFLECVQDMDHENMFWYRQDPGLGLRLIYFSYDVKMKEKGDIPEGYSVSREKKERFSLILESASTNQTSMYLCASSFPGSGRAHEQYFGPGTRLTVT.

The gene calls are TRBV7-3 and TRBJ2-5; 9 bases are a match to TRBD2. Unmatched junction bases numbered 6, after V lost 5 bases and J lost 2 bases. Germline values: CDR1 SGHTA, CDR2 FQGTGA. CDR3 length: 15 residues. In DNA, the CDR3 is TGTGCCAGCAGCCCCCTAGCGGGACCACAAGAGACCCAGTACTTC. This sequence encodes CASSPLAGPQETQYF.

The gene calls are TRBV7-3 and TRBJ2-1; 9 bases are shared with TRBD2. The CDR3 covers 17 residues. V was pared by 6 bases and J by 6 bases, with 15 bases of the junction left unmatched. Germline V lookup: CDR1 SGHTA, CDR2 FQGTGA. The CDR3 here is CASSQWGTAGGLNEQFF. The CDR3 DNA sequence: TGTGCCAGCAGTCAGTGGGGTACGGCGGGAGGGCTCAATGAGCAGTTCTTC.

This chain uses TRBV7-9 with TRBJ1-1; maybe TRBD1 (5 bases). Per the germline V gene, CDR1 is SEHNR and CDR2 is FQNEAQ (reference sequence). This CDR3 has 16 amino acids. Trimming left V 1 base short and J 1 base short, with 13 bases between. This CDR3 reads CASSLVPREENTEAFF. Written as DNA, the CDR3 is TGTGCCAGCAGCTTAGTCCCCAGGGAGGAGAACACTGAAGCTTTCTTT. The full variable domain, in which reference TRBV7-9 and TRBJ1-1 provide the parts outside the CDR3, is DTGVSQNPRHKITKRGQNVTFRCDPISEHNRLYWYRQTLGQGPEFLTYFQNEAQLEKSRLLSDRFSAERPKGSFSTLEIQRTEQGDSAMYLCASSLVPREENTEAFFGQGTRLTVV.

CDR3 coding DNA: TGTGCAAGTCGCTTAGCGGCCCCGGGACTAGCAGGCGATGAGCAGTTCTTC. Amino acids: CASRLAAPGLAGDEQFF. The V gene is TRBV12-2, the J gene TRBJ2-1; TRBD2 is the table's D call and was not checked against the DNA. TRBV12-2 is recorded as a pseudogene. CDR3 length: 17 amino acids.

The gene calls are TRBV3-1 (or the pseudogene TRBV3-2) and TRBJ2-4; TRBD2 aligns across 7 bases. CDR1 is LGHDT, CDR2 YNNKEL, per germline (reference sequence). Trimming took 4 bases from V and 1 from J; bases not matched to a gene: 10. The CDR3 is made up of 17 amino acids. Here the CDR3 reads CASSPLRGGEAKNIQYF. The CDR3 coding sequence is TGTGCCAGCAGCCCGCTTAGGGGAGGGGAGGCCAAAAACATTCAGTACTTC.

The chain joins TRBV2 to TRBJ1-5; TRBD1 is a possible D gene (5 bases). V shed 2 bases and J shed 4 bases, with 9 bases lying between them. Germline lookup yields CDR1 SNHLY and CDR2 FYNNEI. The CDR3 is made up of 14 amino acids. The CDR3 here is CASSESGKNQPQHF. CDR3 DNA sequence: TGTGCCAGCAGTGAATCAGGGAAAAATCAGCCCCAGCATTTT.

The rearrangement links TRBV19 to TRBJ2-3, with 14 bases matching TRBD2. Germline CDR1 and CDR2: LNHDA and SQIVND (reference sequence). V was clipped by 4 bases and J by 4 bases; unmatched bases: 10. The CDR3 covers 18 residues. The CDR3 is CASSSRGTSGSGSDTQYF. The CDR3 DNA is TGTGCCAGTAGTAGCCGGGGGACTAGCGGGAGTGGGTCAGATACGCAGTATTTT.

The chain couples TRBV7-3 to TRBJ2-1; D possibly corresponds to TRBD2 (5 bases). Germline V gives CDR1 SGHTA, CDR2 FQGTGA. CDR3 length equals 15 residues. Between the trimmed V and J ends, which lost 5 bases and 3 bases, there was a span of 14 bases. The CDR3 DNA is TGTGCCAGCAGCCCCGTGGGCGGGCTCTACAATGAGCAGTTCTTC. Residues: CASSPVGGLYNEQFF.